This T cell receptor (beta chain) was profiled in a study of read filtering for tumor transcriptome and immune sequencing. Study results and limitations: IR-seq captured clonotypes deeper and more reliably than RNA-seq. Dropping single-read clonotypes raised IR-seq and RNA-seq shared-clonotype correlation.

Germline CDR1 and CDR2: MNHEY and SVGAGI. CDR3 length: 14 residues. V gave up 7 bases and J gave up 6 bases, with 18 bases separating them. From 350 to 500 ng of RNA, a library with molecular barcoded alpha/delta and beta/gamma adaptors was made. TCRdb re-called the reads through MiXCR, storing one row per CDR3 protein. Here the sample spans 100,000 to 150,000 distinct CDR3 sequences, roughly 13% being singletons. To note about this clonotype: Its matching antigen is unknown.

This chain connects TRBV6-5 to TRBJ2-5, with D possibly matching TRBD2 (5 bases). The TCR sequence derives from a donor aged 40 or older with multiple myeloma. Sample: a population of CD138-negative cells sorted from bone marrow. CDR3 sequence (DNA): TGTGCCAGCACCCCGTGGGCCCGCGGGCAGACCCAGTACTTC. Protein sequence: CASTPWARGQTQYF.